The clone carrying this TCR beta chain was seen only a few times. As yet, its antigen is unknown. Unique molecular identifiers were carried by the TCR beta cDNA libraries. Input of about 0.9 to 10 million T cells yielded a few hundred thousand cDNA molecules. MiXCR, applied by TCRdb to the PCR reads, yields one record per CDR3 protein. This table holds about 770,000 distinct CDR3 sequences, more than 45% found once. This specimen comes from a study of post-analysis software for immune sequencing data. Overall study context: Multiple sclerosis in the patients followed relapsing-remitting, secondary progressive and progressive-relapsing courses.

Study results and caveats: F measure grouped same-batch samples tightly together. Several TRBV segments (TRBV5-6, TRBV5-1 and TRBV20-1 among them) occurred more frequently in patients than in controls. Relative to controls, patients with multiple sclerosis showed significantly lower normalized Chao1 diversity.

In germline, CDR1 is SGHRS, CDR2 YFSETQ. V trimming: 4 bases; J trimming: 8 bases; junction bases outside the gene matches: 6. This CDR3 has 14 amino acids. This receptor was obtained from a girl aged 10 to 17 with multiple sclerosis. The genes are TRBV5-1 and TRBJ1-2, with 12 bases fitting TRBD1. Source material: blood. The CDR3 nucleotides read TGCGCCAGCAGCCTGGGACAGGGGGCTGACGGCTACACCTTC. This gives the protein CASSLGQGADGYTF. Full variable domain (remainder filled in from reference TRBV5-1 and TRBJ1-2): KAGVTQTPRYLIKTRGQQVTLSCSPISGHRSVSWYQQTPGQGLQFLFEYFSETQRNKGNFPGRFSGRQFSNSRSEMNVSTLELGDSALYLCASSLGQGADGYTFGSGTRLTVV.